A single sample is the source of the 6 T cell receptor beta chains below, sequenced in a study of human T cells and chemical hapten exposure. As for time point: patch test 1, 2 weeks after DPC sensitization. This sample's treatment: therapeutic diphenylcyclopropenone sensitization with weekly scalp DPC. TCRdb reprocessed the RACE reads via MiXCR and lists one record per CDR3 protein. The profile shows 180,000 or so distinct CDR3 sequences, roughly 15% of them singletons. The source was whole blood, collected in connection with sensitization to the hapten diphenylcyclopropenone (DPC). The receptors derive from a woman aged 25-40 years with alopecia areata. Some clones in this sample may be carry-over from other donors' samples.

This clonotype occurred a few times. The V gene is TRBV20-1, the J gene TRBJ1-4, with D hard to call. Trimming left V 0 bases short and J 10 bases short, with 6 bases between. Per germline, CDR1 DFQATT and CDR2 SNEGSKA (reference sequence). The CDR3 spans 11 residues. The CDR3 sequence: CSAREGGKLFF. The CDR3 nucleotides are TGCAGTGCTAGAGAAGGAGGAAAACTGTTTTTT.

A few counts support this clonotype. The V gene is TRBV18, the J gene TRBJ1-2; the D gene is possibly TRBD1 (6 bases). V was clipped by 0 bases and J by 4 bases, with 15 bases between them. The CDR3 loop spans 16 amino acids. Germline V gene lookup returns CDR1 KGHSH and CDR2 LQKENI. CDR3 residues: CASSPPGALGSYGYTF. In DNA form, the CDR3 reads TGTGCCAGCTCACCACCGGGGGCCCTGGGGAGCTATGGCTACACCTTC. The full variable domain, in which reference TRBV18 and TRBJ1-2 provide the parts outside the CDR3, is NAGVMQNPRHLVRRRGQEARLRCSPMKGHSHVYWYRQLPEEGLKFMVYLQKENIIDESGMPKERFSAEFPKEGPSILRIQQVVRGDSAAYFCASSPPGALGSYGYTFGSGTRLTVV.

This clonotype has just a few counts. The chain is built from TRBV3-1 and TRBJ2-5; D remains ambiguous. From germline, CDR1 is LGHDT and CDR2 YNNKEL (reference sequence). This CDR3 has 13 amino acids. V dropped 4 bases and J dropped 5 bases, with 11 bases sitting between them. The CDR3 spells CASSLNLGETQYF. CDR3 DNA sequence: TGTGCCAGCAGCCTAAATCTGGGGGAGACCCAGTACTTC.

This clonotype was picked up many times. J is TRBJ1-2 and V is TRBV28; 7 bases are a match to TRBD1. The CDR3 length is 14 residues. From germline, CDR1 is MDHEN and CDR2 SYDVKM. V shed 2 bases, J shed 8 bases, and the junction held 8 bases outside the gene matches. The CDR3 DNA follows: TGTGCCAGCAGTTTACCCGACAGGGTTGAGGGCTACACCTTC. Protein product: CASSLPDRVEGYTF.

The CDR3 DNA reads as TGCAGCGTTGAATCCTCAACATACAATGAGCAGTTCTTC. Translated, it gives CSVESSTYNEQFF. This chain connects TRBV29-1 to TRBJ2-1; D not resolved. CDR3 length: 13 residues. The ends were cut back, 2 bases at V and 4 bases at J, with 9 bases in the middle. Germline loops: CDR1 SQVTM, CDR2 ANQGSEA.

The chain uses TRBV29-1 and TRBJ2-1, with D unresolved. This CDR3 spans 15 amino acids. Trimming left V 7 bases short and J 0 bases short, with 16 bases between. Germline CDR1 is SQVTM and CDR2 is ANQGSEA. The CDR3 DNA is TGCAGCGCCGGATACCTTGCTAGCTCCTACAATGAGCAGTTCTTC. This sequence encodes CSAGYLASSYNEQFF.